The source of this T cell receptor beta chain is a study of T cell clones after liver transplantation. Looking at the study overall: Three of eight recipients were HCV-positive; others had non-autoimmune, non-viral indications. Until 12-24 months post-transplant, subjects got standard immunosuppression and no induction.

Clones were sequenced by immunoSEQ multiplex PCR, and TCRdb holds only the in-frame ones, with some missing. Of 65,000 to 70,000 clones listed, 85% to 95% are singletons. The CDR3 covers 14 residues. Germline values: CDR1 SNHLY, CDR2 FYNNEI. V lost 3 bases to trimming and J lost 4 bases, with 13 bases between them. The rearrangement uses TRBV2 and TRBJ2-7; no reliable D call. This specimen was CD4+ T cells from blood, taken 25 months after liver transplant. The receptor comes from a human patient who received a liver transplant. Some T cells may possibly be graft donor cells. CDR3 DNA: TGTGCCAGCAGTGATGATGGAGACCCTTACGAGCAGTACTTC. This codes for CASSDDGDPYEQYF.